Each of the 29 T cell receptor beta chains below was sequenced from the same sample in a study of blood T cells in healthy people across ages (dated by TCRdb to about 2015). Library creation used 5' RACE. Data came from an Illumina HiSeq 2500. A second PCR of roughly 7 to 11 cycles was run with a J-beta primer mix and a sample-barcoded 5' primer. TCRdb trimmed public reads at Q25 via fastp, called clones via MiXCR and kept in-frame beta chains. Each record represents a unique CDR3 protein, reported with the most common genes and DNA among its rows. The sample table shows more than 650,000 distinct CDR3 sequences, and 25% to 30% are seen once. The leading ten clones occupy 3% of the sample. Separately, the same data were catalogued under a study of T cells of mothers and their children.

The sequenced material came from blood. These TCRs come from a boy under 18 in good health.

The chain has TRBV20-1 and TRBJ2-3; TRBD1 aligns across 8 bases. CDR1 DFQATT and CDR2 SNEGSKA come from the germline V gene (reference sequence). The CDR3 loop spans 14 amino acids. V lost 6 bases to trimming and J lost 3 bases; unmatched junction nucleotides: 8. The DNA for the CDR3 is TGCAGTGCCAAACCGGACAGGGTTACAGATACGCAGTATTTT. Translating it yields CSAKPDRVTDTQYF.

This clonotype was counted between two and nine times. The chain combines TRBV14 with TRBJ2-1; D could derive from TRBD1 or TRBD2 (5 bases each). Trimming stripped 1 base from V and 12 bases from J, with 7 bases between. The CDR3 is 11 residues long. Germline V CDR1 and CDR2: SGHDN, FVKESK. CDR3: CASSQAGRQFF. The CDR3 coding sequence is TGTGCCAGCAGCCAAGCAGGGAGGCAGTTCTTC. The full variable domain, in which reference TRBV14 and TRBJ2-1 provide the parts outside the CDR3, is EAGVTQFPSHSVIEKGQTVTLRCDPISGHDNLYWYRRVMGKEIKFLLHFVKESKQDESGMPNNRFLAERTGGTYSTLKVQPAELEDSGVYFCASSQAGRQFFGPGTRLTVL.

This clonotype was picked up a small number of times. V gene TRBV7-2 combines with J gene TRBJ2-7, with TRBD2 identical over 9 bases. V lost 5 bases to trimming and J lost 5 bases; unmatched junction nucleotides: 10. From germline, CDR1 is SGHTA and CDR2 FQGNSA. This CDR3 spans 15 amino acids. CDR3 coding DNA: TGTGCCAGCAGCCGATATAGCGGGGGCATAGACGAGCAGTACTTC. Its protein product is CASSRYSGGIDEQYF.

This clonotype was detected a few times. V is TRBV6-1 and J is TRBJ2-7, with D possibly TRBD2 on 5 matching bases. The length of the CDR3 is 15 residues. Per the germline V gene, CDR1 is MNHNS and CDR2 is SASEGT. V was cut by 4 bases and J by 0 bases, with 13 bases left in between. CDR3 sequence (DNA): TGTGCCAGCAGTGCCTACCTTGGGAGCTCCTACGAGCAGTACTTC. Translating gives CASSAYLGSSYEQYF.

The chain carries TRBV2 and TRBJ2-4, with TRBD1 identical over 8 bases. This CDR3 comprises 16 residues. V was clipped by 7 bases and J by 1 base; unmatched bases: 9. Germline V CDR1 and CDR2: SNHLY, FYNNEI. CDR3 protein: CASTTRQGNAKNIQYF. The CDR3 bases are TGTGCCAGCACCACCCGACAGGGGAATGCCAAAAACATTCAGTACTTC.

The chain is built from TRBV12-3 or TRBV12-4 and TRBJ2-2; TRBD1 might be the D (5 bases). Trimming stripped 6 bases from V and 0 bases from J, with 20 bases between. This CDR3 region has 18 residues. This CDR3 reads CASSNLDGHIPNTGELFF. The CDR3 nucleotides are TGTGCCAGCAGCAACCTCGACGGACACATACCGAACACCGGGGAGCTGTTTTTT.

In this sample, this clonotype turned up a few times. This chain connects TRBV14 to TRBJ2-5; D remains unclear. The closer fit of TRBJ2-1 to the DNA end suggests the J call may be wrong. CDR3 size: 13 residues. Germline CDR1 is SGHDN and CDR2 is FVKESK. The CDR3 spells CASGRWGYNEQFF. CDR3 in DNA: TGTGCCAGCGGCAGGTGGGGTTACAATGAGCAGTTCTTC.

The rearrangement uses TRBV12-3 or TRBV12-4 and TRBJ2-1; no definite D call. The CDR3 spans 13 residues. Trimming removed 4 bases from V and 5 bases from J, with 9 bases in between. The CDR3 sequence is CASSWSGHNEQFF. DNA for the CDR3: TGTGCCAGCAGTTGGTCGGGTCACAATGAGCAGTTCTTC.

This chain joins TRBV5-1 and TRBJ2-3; 9 bases are a match to TRBD2. This CDR3 comprises 15 residues. V lost 3 bases and J lost 8; bases outside the gene matches: 10. Germline V CDR1 and CDR2: SGHRS, YFSETQ. Here the CDR3 DNA reads TGCGCCAGCAGCTGGGGCGGGGGGGCCCCAAGTACGCAGTATTTT. Translation gives CASSWGGGAPSTQYF. The variable domain in full, with the rest retrieved from reference TRBV5-1 and TRBJ2-3, is KAGVTQTPRYLIKTRGQQVTLSCSPISGHRSVSWYQQTPGQGLQFLFEYFSETQRNKGNFPGRFSGRQFSNSRSEMNVSTLELGDSALYLCASSWGGGAPSTQYFGPGTRLTVL.

This chain uses TRBV6-6 with TRBJ1-2, with 8 bases lining up with TRBD1. Trimming cost V 4 bases and J 5 bases; bases outside gene matches: 9. The length of the CDR3 is 15 residues. Looked up from germline, CDR1 is MNHNY and CDR2 is SVGAGI (reference sequence). CDR3 bases: TGTGCCAGCAGTTTTTCCGACAGGGGAGGTTATGGCTACACCTTC. Its translation: CASSFSDRGGYGYTF.

The rearrangement links TRBV7-6 to TRBJ2-1, with 7 positions matching TRBD1. The germline V gene has CDR1 SGHVS and CDR2 FNYEAQ. The CDR3 loop spans 17 amino acids. J was trimmed by 0 bases and V by 1 base; bases with no gene match: 6. Here the CDR3 DNA reads TGTGCCAGCAGCTTAGGGGACAGTCCGAGCTCCTACAATGAGCAGTTCTTC. It yields the protein CASSLGDSPSSYNEQFF.

This clonotype has only a few counts. This rearrangement joins TRBV6-1 to TRBJ1-5; 11 bases are shared with TRBD1. The CDR3 loop spans 15 amino acids. Germline-derived CDR1 and CDR2 are MNHNS and SASEGT. V gave up 8 bases and J gave up 4 bases; unmatched junction bases: 7. CDR3 DNA sequence: TGTGCCAGCTTGGGGACAGGGGGTTTGAATCAGCCCCAGCATTTT. It is translated as CASLGTGGLNQPQHF.

V is TRBV27 and J is TRBJ1-2; 10 bases line up with TRBD1. The CDR3 covers 15 residues. Germline values: CDR1 MNHEY, CDR2 SMNVEV (reference sequence). V was pared by 5 bases and J by 4 bases, with 7 bases of the junction left unmatched. This CDR3 reads CASSPDRGHIYGYTF. The DNA for the CDR3 is TGTGCCAGCAGTCCCGACAGGGGGCACATCTATGGCTACACCTTC.

The genes are TRBV3-1 and TRBJ2-7; 7 bases line up with TRBD1. The germline gives CDR1 LGHDT, CDR2 YNNKEL (reference sequence). V shed 0 bases, J shed 3 bases, and the junction held 5 bases outside the gene matches. CDR3 length: 15 residues. The chain's CDR3 is CASSQDIRQGYEQYF. The CDR3 bases are TGTGCCAGCAGCCAAGACATCCGACAGGGCTACGAGCAGTACTTC.

For this clonotype: At one end, the junction sequence differs from germline, possibly due to a read error. The genes are TRBV4-1 and TRBJ2-7; TRBD1 aligns across 11 bases. The CDR3 spans 15 residues. Germline values: CDR1 MGHRA, CDR2 YSYEKL. The CDR3 DNA reads as TGTGCCAGCAGCCAAGGGACAGGGGGATCCTACGAGCAGTACTTC. Translation gives CASSQGTGGSYEQYF.

This clonotype turned up a few times. The chain links TRBV5-1 to TRBJ2-5, with D perhaps being TRBD1 or TRBD2 (5 bases each). The J call could be wrong; TRBJ2-7 is a better fit for the DNA end. The germline V gene has CDR1 SGHRS and CDR2 YFSETQ. This CDR3 is built from 15 residues. The CDR3 is CASSLTAGTGYEQYF. Here the CDR3 DNA reads TGCGCCAGCAGCTTGACGGCAGGGACGGGGTACGAGCAGTACTTC.

The J gene is TRBJ1-4, the V gene TRBV12-3 or TRBV12-4; 11 nucleotides agree with TRBD1. The CDR3 has 16 residues. V was clipped by 5 bases and J by 7 bases; unmatched bases: 9. CDR3 region: CASSLWTGGATEKLFF. CDR3 DNA sequence: TGTGCCAGCAGTCTCTGGACAGGGGGCGCGACTGAAAAACTGTTTTTT.

This rearrangement joins TRBV20-1 to TRBJ2-5; 14 bases line up with TRBD2. The J call may be wrong; the DNA end is better matched by TRBJ2-7. Germline loops: CDR1 DFQATT, CDR2 SNEGSKA (reference sequence). The CDR3 spans 15 residues. This CDR3 reads CSARDRLAGGYEQYF. The DNA of the CDR3 is TGCAGTGCTAGAGATCGACTAGCGGGGGGGTACGAGCAGTACTTC.

This rearrangement joins TRBV12-3 or TRBV12-4 to TRBJ1-2, with TRBD1 matching over 8 bases. The CDR3 sequence is 14 residues long. V dropped 6 bases and J dropped 6; count of bases not matched to a gene: 9. CDR3 residues: CASRHGQGDHGYTF. Here the CDR3 DNA reads TGTGCCAGCAGACACGGACAGGGTGATCATGGCTACACCTTC.

This clonotype was picked up a small number of times. The chain carries TRBV5-1 and TRBJ1-3; D unresolved. The CDR3 covers 15 residues. V was trimmed by 0 bases and J by 0 bases, leaving 7 bases between them. Germline V gives CDR1 SGHRS, CDR2 YFSETQ. The CDR3 coding sequence is TGCGCCAGCAGCTTGGAAGGCCACTCTGGAAACACCATATATTTT. Its translation: CASSLEGHSGNTIYF.

There are a few counts of this clonotype. V is TRBV29-1 and J is TRBJ2-5, with a tentative D call TRBD2 (7 bases). Trimming took off 7 bases at V and 3 bases at J, with 15 bases between the two ends. This CDR3 comprises 13 residues. CDR1 and CDR2 from the germline V gene are SQVTM and ANQGSEA. The CDR3 nucleotides are TGCAGCGCAGCCTCGGGGGGCGAAGAGACCCAGTACTTC. It yields the protein CSAASGGEETQYF.

This clonotype turned up a few times. J is TRBJ2-4 and V is TRBV5-1; 7 bases fit TRBD1. The germline gives CDR1 SGHRS, CDR2 YFSETQ. The V segment lost 4 bases and the J segment 0 bases; nucleotides outside the gene matches: 4. The length of the CDR3 is 15 residues. DNA for the CDR3: TGCGCCAGCAGCACCTGGGACAGAGCCAAAAACATTCAGTACTTC. Amino acids: CASSTWDRAKNIQYF.

This clonotype appeared a few times. CDR3: CAWSVELYGENIQYF. CDR3 sequence (DNA): TGTGCCTGGAGTGTCGAATTGTACGGGGAAAACATTCAGTACTTC. The V call is TRBV30, the J call TRBJ2-4; a possible D gene is TRBD2 (5 bases). CDR3 length: 15 amino acids. The V gene's germline CDR1 is GTSNPN and CDR2 SVGIG (reference sequence). The V gene lost 0 bases and the J gene lost 5 bases, with 14 bases spanning the gap.

The rearrangement joins TRBV12-3 or TRBV12-4 to TRBJ2-2; tentatively, D is TRBD2 (5 bases). V lost 6 bases to trimming and J lost 4 bases, with 15 bases between them. The CDR3 spans 15 residues. The CDR3 sequence: CASSPSAGTTGELFF. In DNA form, the CDR3 reads TGTGCCAGCAGCCCCTCGGCGGGTACCACCGGGGAGCTGTTTTTT.

This clonotype turned up a few times. The rearrangement joins TRBV7-2 to TRBJ1-2; D is uncertain. The CDR3 runs 13 residues. Trimming took off 1 base at V and 8 bases at J, with 11 bases between the two ends. CDR1 and CDR2 (germline): SGHTA, FQGNSA. For the CDR3, the DNA is TGTGCCAGCAGCTTAGTAAAAGGAACAGGCTACACCTTC. Translating gives CASSLVKGTGYTF.

This clonotype showed up many times. J is TRBJ1-1 and V is TRBV6-5; perhaps TRBD1 as D (5 bases). The CDR3 covers 14 residues. Trimming left V 5 bases short and J 5 bases short, with 15 bases between. Germline CDR1 and CDR2: MNHEY and SVGAGI. CDR3 residues: CASSTRALRTEAFF. DNA of the CDR3: TGTGCCAGCAGTACCAGGGCACTTAGAACTGAAGCTTTCTTT.

The genes are TRBV5-5 and TRBJ2-7; either TRBD1 or TRBD2 may fit D (5 bases each). The CDR3 has 14 residues. The germline gives CDR1 SGHKS, CDR2 YYEKEE (reference sequence). Trimming stripped 0 bases from V and 3 bases from J, with 10 bases between. The CDR3 here is CASSLEWGNYEQYF. CDR3 nucleotide sequence: TGTGCCAGCAGCTTGGAATGGGGGAACTACGAGCAGTACTTC.

Concerning this clonotype itself: Since the CDR3 does not end with the conserved phenylalanine or tryptophan, this likely comes from a read error. The chain has TRBV5-4 and TRBJ2-2; perhaps D is TRBD1 or TRBD2 (5 bases each). This CDR3 is 14 amino acids long. The V end was cut by 4 bases, the J end by 4 bases, with 11 bases between. Per germline, CDR1 SGHNT and CDR2 YYREEE (reference sequence). For the CDR3, the DNA is TGTGCCAGCAGCGGGGACCCTCTCACCGGGGAGCTGTTTGTT. Its protein is CASSGDPLTGELFV.

This clonotype was counted a few times. The rearrangement joins TRBV6-2 or TRBV6-3 to TRBJ2-7; D possibly corresponds to TRBD2 (5 bases). Trimming pared 6 bases from V and 0 bases from J, leaving 15 bases between. This CDR3 region has 15 residues. From germline, CDR1 is MNHEY and CDR2 SVGEGT. The chain's CDR3 is CASRLLTGSSYEQYF. CDR3 nucleotide sequence: TGTGCCAGCAGGCTCCTGACGGGAAGCTCCTACGAGCAGTACTTC.